The present TCR beta chain was sequenced within a study of T cells in Graves' hyperthyroidism and ophthalmopathy. Amplification of TCR beta CDR3 regions was performed using RNA transcripts as template. HTBI primers drove first-round RT-PCR of the TCR CDR3. Each CDR3 protein is one row after TCRdb ran MiXCR on the multiplex PCR reads. This sample carries roughly 350,000 distinct CDR3 sequences, around 13% of them seen once, and the ten largest clones take under 30%. This clonotype was found many times. Graves' hyperthyroidism was deemed stable absent ophthalmopathy progression within 18 months. Patients were excluded for uncontrolled infection, other autoimmune disease, pregnancy or lactation. Source material for PBMCs was around 10 ml fresh peripheral blood. The V and J ends lost 2 bases and 1 base respectively, with 13 bases between them. The CDR3 has 16 amino acids. CDR1 is KGHDR, CDR2 SFDVKD, per germline.

The sequenced sample was blood. This receptor was obtained from a woman in her 30s with Graves' hyperthyroidism. The chain is built from TRBV24-1 and TRBJ1-1; D might be TRBD1 (5 bases). CDR3 in DNA: TGTGCCACCAGTGATTCTAAGAGGGGAGGGAACACTGAAGCTTTCTTT. Its protein is CATSDSKRGGNTEAFF.